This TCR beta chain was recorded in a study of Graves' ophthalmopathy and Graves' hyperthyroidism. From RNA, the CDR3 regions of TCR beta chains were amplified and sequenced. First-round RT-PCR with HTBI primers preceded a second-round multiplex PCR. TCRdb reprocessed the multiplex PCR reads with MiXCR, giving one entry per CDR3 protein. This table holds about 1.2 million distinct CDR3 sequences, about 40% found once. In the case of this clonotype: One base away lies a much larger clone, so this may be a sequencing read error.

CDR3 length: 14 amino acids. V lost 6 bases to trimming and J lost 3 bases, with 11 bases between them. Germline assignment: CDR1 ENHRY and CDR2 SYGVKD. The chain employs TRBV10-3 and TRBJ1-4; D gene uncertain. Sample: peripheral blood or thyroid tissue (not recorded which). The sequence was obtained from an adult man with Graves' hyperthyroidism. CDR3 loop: CAIRETVSNEKLFF. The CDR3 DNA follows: TGTGCCATCAGAGAGACCGTGTCTAATGAAAAACTGTTTTTT.